This TCR beta chain emerged from a study of human T cells and chemical hapten exposure. Using its own MiXCR run on the RACE reads, TCRdb lists one record per CDR3 protein. The sample carries around 180,000 distinct CDR3 sequences, roughly 30% recorded once. J gave up 9 bases and V 5 bases, and 13 bases lay outside the gene matches. There are 15 residues in the CDR3. Per germline, CDR1 MDHEN and CDR2 SYDVKM. Described time point: pre-sensitization, week 0. Stated treatment: therapeutic diphenylcyclopropenone sensitization with weekly scalp DPC. The sequencing here drew on whole blood, taken in connection with sensitization to the hapten diphenylcyclopropenone (DPC). This TCR derives from a woman in her 30s with alopecia areata. Some clones in this sample may be carry-over from other donors' samples. V is TRBV28 and J is TRBJ1-2; 9 bases are shared with TRBD1. The CDR3 DNA is TGTGCCAGCAGTCAAGGGACAGGGCGGGTGAAGAGCTACACCTTC. It is translated as CASSQGTGRVKSYTF.